The 20 T cell receptor beta chains in this list originate from one sample, sequenced in a study of breast tumors, draining lymph nodes, adjacent tissues. Each CDR3 protein gets one entry after TCRdb re-called the multiplex PCR reads with MiXCR. The sample has around 250,000 distinct CDR3 sequences; less than 40% are singletons. The lymph nodes were axillary draining lymph nodes from breast cancer patients. Sequencing was done on a sample of axillary lymph node tissue. These receptors all come from a female donor with breast cancer. Some clones in this sample may be carry-over from other donors' samples.

Of note for this clonotype: This could be a read error, since a much larger clone is one nucleotide away. The rearrangement links TRBV20-1 to TRBJ2-3, with 9 positions matching TRBD2. CDR1 is DFQATT, CDR2 SNEGSKA, per germline (reference sequence). J lost 2 bases, V lost 1 base, and 7 bases had no gene match. CDR3 size: 16 residues. CDR3 in amino acids: CSARARSGGTTDTQYF. For the CDR3, the DNA is TGCAGTGCTAGAGCTCGAAGCGGGGGGACCACAGATACGCAGTATTTT.

There are many counts of this clonotype. The chain joins TRBV27 to TRBJ1-2, with 7 bases aligning to TRBD1. This CDR3 comprises 16 residues. Germline V gene data show CDR1 as MNHEY and CDR2 as SMNVEV (reference sequence). Trimming at V came to 3 bases and at J to 2 bases, leaving 9 bases not matched to a gene. In DNA, the CDR3 is TGTGCCAGCAGTTTGTACAGGGGTAATTCAAACTATGGCTACACCTTC. It yields the protein CASSLYRGNSNYGYTF.

This clonotype appeared a single time. The V call is TRBV7-9, the J call TRBJ2-5; 16 bases match TRBD2. CDR3 length: 17 residues. The J segment lost 5 bases and the V segment lost 4 bases, leaving 7 bases of the junction unmatched. Germline V gives CDR1 SEHNR, CDR2 FQNEAQ (reference sequence). The CDR3 nucleotides read TGTGCCAGCAGCTCGGGGACTAGCGGGGGGGCCGGGGAGACCCAGTACTTC. This codes for CASSSGTSGGAGETQYF.

This clonotype was counted at least ten times. This chain joins TRBV5-6 and TRBJ2-7; D uncertain. This CDR3 spans 13 amino acids. The V gene's germline CDR1 is SGHDT and CDR2 YYEEEE. V lost 0 bases and J lost 3, with 7 bases in between. CDR3 sequence: CASSLGKFYEQYF. The CDR3 DNA reads TGTGCCAGCAGCTTGGGGAAGTTCTACGAGCAGTACTTC.

This clonotype occurred many times. The J gene is TRBJ2-1, the V gene TRBV7-9; possibly TRBD1 for D (5 bases). V was pared by 5 bases and J by 9 bases, with 17 bases between. The CDR3 sequence is 14 residues long. Looked up from germline, CDR1 is SEHNR and CDR2 is FQNEAQ (reference sequence). CDR3 in amino acids: CASSNRTSATEQFF. The CDR3 nucleotides read TGTGCCAGCAGCAACAGGACGTCGGCCACTGAGCAGTTCTTC. Full variable domain (rest looked up from reference TRBV7-9 and TRBJ2-1): DTGVSQNPRHKITKRGQNVTFRCDPISEHNRLYWYRQTLGQGPEFLTYFQNEAQLEKSRLLSDRFSAERPKGSFSTLEIQRTEQGDSAMYLCASSNRTSATEQFFGPGTRLTVL.

This clonotype appeared a single time. The J gene is TRBJ2-1, the V gene TRBV7-3; tentative D call: TRBD1 (5 bases). V lost 0 bases, J lost 15 bases, and 9 bases lay in between. Germline CDR1 SGHTA, CDR2 FQGTGA. The CDR3 runs 11 residues. DNA for the CDR3: TGTGCCAGCAGCTTAACGGCTACAGGGTTCTTC. This translates into CASSLTATGFF.

The V and J genes are TRBV27 and TRBJ1-4; D is perhaps TRBD1 (5 bases). The V end lost 3 bases, the J end lost 0 bases, and 14 bases lay between the germline ends. The CDR3 is 17 amino acids. CDR1 and CDR2 (germline): MNHEY, SMNVEV (reference sequence). Here the CDR3 reads CASSFLGLSATNEKLFF. Written as DNA, the CDR3 is TGTGCCAGCAGTTTTTTGGGACTCTCAGCAACTAATGAAAAACTGTTTTTT.

This clonotype occurred a few times. A read error may be the cause here, since a much bigger clone is one base away. Likely a read error: the CDR3 ends without its conserved phenylalanine or tryptophan. The chain recombines TRBV9 with TRBJ2-5; perhaps TRBD1 as D (6 bases). CDR1 and CDR2 (germline): SGDLS, YYNGEE. V was pared by 4 bases and J by 2 bases, with 9 bases between. The CDR3 runs to 13 residues. This CDR3 is CASSTGTQETQYS. The CDR3 region has the DNA TGTGCCAGCAGCACCGGGACACAAGAGACCCAGTACTCC.

This clonotype was seen at least ten times. The chain couples TRBV24-1 to TRBJ2-2; 8 positions agree with TRBD1. Germline CDR1 reads KGHDR; CDR2 reads SFDVKD. CDR3 length equals 15 residues. After removal of 7 bases from V and 0 bases from J, the junction contained 3 bases not matched to a gene. The CDR3 is CATRGTGANTGELFF. DNA of the CDR3: TGTGCCACCAGGGGGACAGGCGCGAACACCGGGGAGCTGTTTTTT.

The genes are TRBV24-1 and TRBJ2-5; maybe TRBD1 (6 bases). V shed 4 bases and J shed 5 bases, with 16 bases lying between them. This CDR3 spans 15 amino acids. The germline V gene has CDR1 KGHDR and CDR2 SFDVKD. The CDR3 spells CATSEYRESRETQYF. The CDR3 region has the DNA TGTGCCACCAGTGAGTACAGGGAATCGAGGGAGACCCAGTACTTC.

The V and J genes are TRBV3-1 and TRBJ1-2; 7 bases line up with TRBD1. V lost 5 bases to trimming and J lost 8 bases; unmatched junction nucleotides: 14. The germline V gene encodes CDR1 LGHDT and CDR2 YNNKEL (reference sequence). This CDR3 region has 15 residues. CDR3 region: CASSYMGQSLWGYTF. CDR3 sequence (DNA): TGTGCCAGCAGCTATATGGGACAGTCCCTCTGGGGCTACACCTTC.

Written as DNA, the CDR3 is TGTGCCAGCAATGGCAGGGCGGGTGTGGAGACCCAGTACTTC. Translated: CASNGRAGVETQYF. The genes are TRBV2 and TRBJ2-5, with D tentatively TRBD1 or TRBD2 (5 bases each). The CDR3 contains 14 residues. Germline V gene sequence: CDR1 SNHLY, CDR2 FYNNEI. Trimming pared 7 bases from V and 5 bases from J, leaving 17 bases between.

This clonotype appeared a few times. This may stem from a read error, because a much larger clone lies one nucleotide away. The chain carries TRBV11-2 and TRBJ2-5; the D gene is possibly TRBD1 (5 bases). Trimming removed 3 bases at V and 4 bases at J, with 15 bases between. The CDR3 totals 15 residues. CDR1 and CDR2 (germline): SGHAT, FQNNGV. CDR3 nucleotide sequence: TGTGCCAGCAGCTTCGAAGGCAGGGCAGGAGAGACCCAGTACTTC. Translating gives CASSFEGRAGETQYF.

This clonotype has only a few counts. This rearrangement joins TRBV5-4 to TRBJ2-1; tentative D call: TRBD2 (5 bases). Germline assignment: CDR1 SGHNT and CDR2 YYREEE (reference sequence). With 4 bases removed from V and 7 bases from J, the gap between germline ends came to 21 bases. The CDR3 spans 16 residues. CDR3 region: CASSIYNSPPGNEQFF. In DNA form, the CDR3 reads TGTGCCAGCAGCATCTATAACAGCCCCCCGGGGAATGAGCAGTTCTTC.

The chain uses TRBV5-4 and TRBJ1-3, with TRBD1 as a possible D gene (6 bases). CDR3 length equals 16 residues. Trimming pared 1 base from V and 5 bases from J, leaving 16 bases between. Germline lookup yields CDR1 SGHNT and CDR2 YYREEE (reference sequence). CDR3 DNA sequence: TGTGCCAGCAGCTTGTGGGGGCGGGGGGGTAGAAACACCATATATTTT. It translates to CASSLWGRGGRNTIYF.

The chain carries TRBV7-6 and TRBJ2-1; the match to TRBD2 covers 14 bases. V lost 6 bases to trimming and J lost 15 bases; unmatched junction nucleotides: 10. Germline V gives CDR1 SGHVS, CDR2 FNYEAQ. CDR3 length equals 14 residues. CDR3 protein: CASRPGLAGAVRFF. The CDR3, as DNA: TGTGCCAGCAGGCCGGGACTAGCGGGGGCAGTCCGGTTCTTC.

This clonotype was recorded many times. The chain recombines TRBV20-1 with TRBJ2-2, with 12 bases lining up with TRBD1. The CDR3 contains 15 residues. Per the germline V gene, CDR1 is DFQATT and CDR2 is SNEGSKA (reference sequence). J lost 5 bases, V lost 2 bases, and 3 bases had no gene match. The CDR3 DNA sequence: TGCAGTGCTAGAATGGGACAGGGGGCGACCGGGGAGCTGTTTTTT. Its protein is CSARMGQGATGELFF.

Concerning this clonotype: Possible read error: a much larger clone is one base away. No conserved phenylalanine or tryptophan is present at the end of the CDR3, so a read error is the likely explanation. The DNA is left out, because the CDR3 cannot be placed on it with certainty; the CDR3 is given as TCRdb lists it. J is TRBJ2-1 and V is TRBV9; TRBD1 is the table's D call and was not checked against the DNA. Both ends counted, the CDR3 spans 13 residues. From germline, CDR1 is SGDLS and CDR2 YYNGEE. The CDR3 protein is CASSSRPGNEQLS.

This clonotype was counted many times. This rearrangement joins TRBV4-1 to TRBJ2-3, with TRBD1 identical over 7 bases. Germline V gene data show CDR1 as MGHRA and CDR2 as YSYEKL. The CDR3 has 14 residues. The V gene end was trimmed by 8 bases and the J gene end by 2 bases; junction bases not matched to a gene: 7. CDR3 in amino acids: CASHQTGTTDTQYF. The CDR3 coding sequence is TGCGCCAGCCATCAGACAGGGACCACAGATACGCAGTATTTT.

This clonotype was observed at least ten times. The chain employs TRBV4-1 and TRBJ2-2, with TRBD1 matching over 9 bases. This CDR3 has 19 residues. J lost 4 bases, V lost 8 bases, and 20 bases had no gene match. Germline values: CDR1 MGHRA, CDR2 YSYEKL. For the CDR3, the DNA is TGCGCCAGCTCCTTTTCGGACGGGACAGGGATTCAGGGCACCGGGGAGCTGTTTTTT. Its protein product is CASSFSDGTGIQGTGELFF.